This is a list of T cell receptor beta chains from one sample in a study of blood T cell repertoires in COVID-19. Here immunoSEQ multiplex PCR was the method, and the copy in TCRdb shows in-frame clones only, minus some. Of under 200,000 clones listed, over 80% are singletons. Sequenced input: peripheral blood. The receptors derive from a woman older than 75 with COVID-19, enrolled during active disease. The CDR3 runs from the conserved cysteine through the conserved F or W. The order of the fields is V gene, D gene, clone size, J gene, CDR3 DNA, CDR3 protein. The D gene is left open where the match is weak. Clone size, where shown, is once, few, many, or a class for clones that have expanded.

>TRBV18|.|.|TRBJ2-7
TGTGCCAGCTCTCCGGGGGGCCCCTACGAGCAGTACTTC
CASSPGGPYEQYF
>TRBV5-1|TRBD1|.|TRBJ1-1
TGCGCCAGCAGCTTGGGACAGGGAATTGAAGCTTTCTTT
CASSLGQGIEAFF
>TRBV5-1|.|.|TRBJ2-7
TGCGCCAGCAGCCGGGACACAACCTACGAGCAGTACTTC
CASSRDTTYEQYF
>TRBV5-1|TRBD2|few|TRBJ2-3
TGCGCCAGCAGCTGGCCTCCGGGACTAGCGGGGGCAAGCACAGATACGCAGTATTTT
CASSWPPGLAGASTDTQYF
>TRBV6-4|TRBD2|few|TRBJ2-3
TGTGCCAGCAGACGACTAGCGGGGGGGCCTTTTGTGCAGTATTTT
CASRRLAGGPFVQYF
>TRBV6-5|.|.|TRBJ1-1
TGTGCCTGCTTCAGGGTGAGGAACACTGAAGCTTTCTTT
CACFRVRNTEAFF
>TRBV28|.|.|TRBJ2-2
TGTGCCAGCAGTTTACGGGTCGGGGAGCTGTTTTTT
CASSLRVGELFF
>TRBV6-1|.|.|TRBJ1-1
TGTGCCAGCAGTGAACCCAAATTGACAGGAATGAACACTGAAGCTTTCTTT
CASSEPKLTGMNTEAFF
>TRBV11-2|TRBD1|.|TRBJ1-2
TGTGCCAGCAGCTTAGCCGGGACAGGGCTCTATGGCTACACCTTC
CASSLAGTGLYGYTF
>TRBV11-2|.|.|TRBJ1-1
TGTGCCAGCAGCTTTGGAGGAGCAGAAGCTTTCTTT
CASSFGGAEAFF
>TRBV6-2/TRBV6-3|TRBD1|.|TRBJ1-2
TGTGCCAGCAGTTACTCACAGGGGCCCCTTGACTATGGCTACACCTTC
CASSYSQGPLDYGYTF
>TRBV7-5|.|.|TRBJ2-3
TGTGTCAGCACCCCTCCGCCCCCAGGGACAGGGGGCACAGATACGCAGTATTTT
CVSTPPPPGTGGTDTQYF
>TRBV24-1|.|.|TRBJ1-4
TGTGCCACCAGTGATTTGTACGAGGTTACTAATGAAAAACTGTTTTTT
CATSDLYEVTNEKLFF
>TRBV5-1|TRBD1|.|TRBJ1-2
TGCGCCAGCAGCTTAGCAGACAGGGCGTGGGATGGCTACACCTTC
CASSLADRAWDGYTF
>TRBV28|.|.|TRBJ1-2
TGTGCCAGCTGCGCAGGGCAATGGTCGGGTGGCTACACCTTC
CASCAGQWSGGYTF
>TRBV7-9|TRBD1|.|TRBJ1-2
TGTGCCAGCAGCTTGACAGGGGCCTATGGCTACACCTTC
CASSLTGAYGYTF
>TRBV18|TRBD1|.|TRBJ1-2
TGTGCCAGCTCACCTACCGGACAGGGCCACTATGGCTACACCTTC
CASSPTGQGHYGYTF
>TRBV4-1|TRBD2|.|TRBJ2-6
TGCGCCAGCAGCCTAGCAGCGGGGACCTCTGGGGCCAACGTCCTGACTTTC
CASSLAAGTSGANVLTF
>TRBV28|TRBD1|.|TRBJ1-2
TGTGCCAGCAGCATAGGACAGGGTACGGGAGGCTACACCTTC
CASSIGQGTGGYTF
>TRBV24-1|TRBD1|.|TRBJ1-4
TGTGCCACCAGTGACCCGACAGGGGACCTTGCAACTAATGAAAAACTGTTTTTT
CATSDPTGDLATNEKLFF
>TRBV7-9|TRBD1|.|TRBJ1-1
TGTGCCAGCGGGTCCCAGGGGGCGTACACTGAAGCTTTCTTT
CASGSQGAYTEAFF
>TRBV16|TRBD1|.|TRBJ2-4
TGTGCCAGCAGCCAACAGACAGGGGCAAACATTCAGTACTTC
CASSQQTGANIQYF
>TRBV7-9|.|.|TRBJ2-5
TGTGCCAGCAGCTTAGGGCGGAGGCTGGGGGAGACCCAGTACTTC
CASSLGRRLGETQYF
>TRBV12-3/TRBV12-4|.|.|TRBJ1-2
TGTGCCAGCAGCACCGGCCGGTGGAGAGACTTC
CASSTGRWRDF
>TRBV28|.|.|TRBJ1-5
TGTGCCAGCAGTTACCCGGGGTATAGCAATCAGCCCCAGCATTTT
CASSYPGYSNQPQHF
>TRBV5-1|TRBD1|.|TRBJ1-1
TGCGCCAGCACCTCGACAGGGGAGCACACTGAAGCTTTCTTT
CASTSTGEHTEAFF
>TRBV9|.|.|TRBJ1-4
TGTGCCAGCAGCATTCGAACAGGGATGGGGGAAAAACTGTTTTTT
CASSIRTGMGEKLFF
>TRBV29-1|TRBD2|.|TRBJ2-3
TGCAGCGTTGGACTAGCGGGAGCCACAGATACGCAGTATTTT
CSVGLAGATDTQYF
>TRBV2|.|.|TRBJ1-6
TGTGCCAGCAGGGAGGGTAATTCACCCCTCCACTTT
CASREGNSPLHF
>TRBV7-8|.|.|TRBJ1-6
TGTGCCAGCAGCTTAGGCCTTTCCCAACTTACGAATTCACCCCTCCACTTT
CASSLGLSQLTNSPLHF
>TRBV19|.|.|TRBJ2-5
TGTGCCAGTAGTGCCTGGGGGGTCCCGGGCGCGGTATCCGAGACCCAGTACTTC
CASSAWGVPGAVSETQYF
>TRBV6-5|.|.|TRBJ1-3
TGTGCCAGCTGGAGTGGGGGGGGCCTCGGAAACACCATATATTTT
CASWSGGGLGNTIYF
>TRBV15|.|.|TRBJ1-5
TGTGCCACCAGCAGAGGAGGGGGGGCGTGGAGTCAGCCCCAGCATTTT
CATSRGGGAWSQPQHF